This entry is about one TCR beta chain. Antigen: not known. This sample is drawn from a study of cytomegalovirus exposure and HLA in healthy donors. Background on the study: Within an early data release were roughly 90 million unique TCRs drawn from HLA-typed donors.

Notes on the study in general: In a later analysis, specific HLA alleles were associated with over 15,000 TCR beta sequences at a 0.05 false discovery rate.

The germline V and J ends were trimmed by 1 base and 7 bases, with 14 bases remaining between them. The CDR3 extends over 15 amino acids. Germline V gene sequence: CDR1 GTSNPN, CDR2 SVGIG (reference sequence). The PCR contained 60 Vbeta and 13 Jbeta primers. The authors' processing: Later reanalysis found about 80 million unique TCR beta chains, around 10 million of them shared. Sequencing was performed with immunoSEQ multiplex PCR; in TCRdb, only in-frame clones are kept and a portion is missing. That table gives V, J and clone size, and the DNA gave D and trimming. The sample has approximately 150,000 clones.

The rearrangement joins TRBV30 to TRBJ1-6; TRBD1 might be the D (5 bases). This clonotype was sampled from a male donor in good health and CMV-seronegative. Sequencing was done on a sample of PBMCs. CDR3 amino acids: CAWSGEGKGNSPLHF. The CDR3 coding sequence is TGTGCCTGGAGTGGAGAAGGCAAGGGGAATTCACCCCTCCACTTT. Variable domain in full (rest from reference TRBV30 and TRBJ1-6): SQTIHQWPATLVQPVGSPLSLECTVEGTSNPNLYWYRQAAGRGLQLLFYSVGIGQISSEVPQNLSASRPQDRQFILSSKKLLLSDSGFYLCAWSGEGKGNSPLHFGNGTRLTVT.